This T cell receptor beta chain was identified during a study of T cell responses to AZD1222 COVID-19 vaccine. Per germline, CDR1 MNHNS and CDR2 SASEGT. J gave up 6 bases and V 6 bases, and 8 bases lay outside the gene matches. There are 13 residues in the CDR3. Sequencing used immunoSEQ multiplex PCR; TCRdb keeps in-frame clones, though not all of them. The table lists 85,000 to 120,000 clones, around 82% of them singletons, with around 15% in the top ten. Study-wide results and limits: Across spike, vaccine-associated CD4 TCRs were found, dominant at 160-218 and 743-854. Clonal diversity may have been underestimated, and the donors were mostly white British, with more females than males. Nearly half of the spike-specific TCRs reportedly recognize variant regions that carry no mutations.

On this clone itself: No antigen is known for it.

The sequencing used peripheral blood, collected on day 0 of AZD1222 vaccination. The rearrangement uses TRBV6-1 and TRBJ2-7; TRBD1 matches at 7 bases. The origin of this receptor is an adult in good health. CDR3: CASSLTGPSEQYV. The CDR3, as DNA: TGTGCCAGCAGCTTGACAGGGCCCTCCGAGCAGTACGTC.